A single sample is the source of the 27 T cell receptor beta chains below, sequenced in a study of T cells after yellow fever vaccination. A single record per CDR3 protein comes from TCRdb applying MiXCR to the 5' RACE reads. Altogether more than 300,000 distinct CDR3 sequences are present, around 10% being singletons, with the ten largest covering less than 3.5%. Sequencing was performed on CD4+ T cells sorted from PBMCs, taken 45 days after the yellow fever booster vaccination. Receptor source: a man aged 18 to 35 who received the YFV17D yellow fever vaccine.

The CDR3 nucleotides read TGTGCCAGCACCCGCGGGGAAGCCAAAAACATTCAGTACTTC. Its translation: CASTRGEAKNIQYF. The chain has TRBV12-3 or TRBV12-4 and TRBJ2-4; TRBD2 might be the D (6 bases). There are 14 residues in the CDR3. V was trimmed by 7 bases and J by 0 bases, leaving 10 bases between them.

The chain carries TRBV14 and TRBJ1-2; D gene ambiguous. The germline V gene has CDR1 SGHDN and CDR2 FVKESK. V lost 1 base to trimming and J lost 3 bases, with 21 bases between them. The CDR3 loop spans 18 amino acids. The CDR3 region has the DNA TGTGCCAGCAGCCAAGTCCGGGCCAGCACCTCAGCTTACTATGGCTACACCTTC. Protein product: CASSQVRASTSAYYGYTF.

This clonotype was seen a handful of times. The V gene is TRBV27, the J gene TRBJ2-1, with 12 bases that match TRBD1. The V segment lost 6 bases and the J segment 6 bases; nucleotides outside the gene matches: 15. The CDR3 has 18 residues. Germline CDR1 reads MNHEY; CDR2 reads SMNVEV (reference sequence). The CDR3 nucleotides read TGTGCCAGCAGGACCGGGACAGGGGGCTCTGGGAGGGTCAATGAGCAGTTCTTC. This sequence encodes CASRTGTGGSGRVNEQFF.

This chain joins TRBV5-5 and TRBJ2-3, with a tentative D call TRBD1 (5 bases). This CDR3 has 17 amino acids. Germline assignment: CDR1 SGHKS and CDR2 YYEKEE (reference sequence). Trimming cost V 5 bases and J 0 bases, with 19 bases left between them. The CDR3 DNA sequence: TGTGCCAGCAGTCAAGGGGTTCGGCGCCCTAGCACAGATACGCAGTATTTT. This encodes CASSQGVRRPSTDTQYF.

The CDR3 DNA follows: TGCGCCAGCATACTAAGCTTGGTCAAAGTAGGGGGGCCCAACACCGGGGAGCTGTTTTTT. This sequence encodes CASILSLVKVGGPNTGELFF. The chain joins TRBV5-1 to TRBJ2-2; D is possibly TRBD1 or TRBD2 (6 bases each). Germline V gene data show CDR1 as SGHRS and CDR2 as YFSETQ. V was trimmed by 6 bases and J by 2 bases, leaving 29 bases between them. CDR3 length: 20 residues.

This clonotype has just a few counts. The CDR3 DNA sequence: TGTGCCAGCAGCTATCCTGCAGGGGGGGCGTTTTCAGATACGCAGTATTTT. It translates to CASSYPAGGAFSDTQYF. The V and J genes are TRBV7-2 and TRBJ2-3; D might be TRBD1 or TRBD2, each matching 7 bases. The CDR3 covers 17 residues. Germline CDR1 and CDR2: SGHTA and FQGNSA. V lost 4 bases and J lost 4, with 21 bases in between.

This clonotype occurred a few times. This chain links TRBV7-2 with TRBJ2-3, with no clear D. Trimming cost V 2 bases and J 6 bases, with 12 bases left between them. CDR3 length: 14 amino acids. Germline V lookup: CDR1 SGHTA, CDR2 FQGNSA. In DNA, the CDR3 is TGTGCCAGCAGCTTAATAAAGGGTTTGGATACGCAGTATTTT. Translated: CASSLIKGLDTQYF.

Only a few counts were recorded for this clonotype. The chain recombines TRBV20-1 with TRBJ2-6; D call uncertain. The CDR3 runs 14 residues. The germline V gene encodes CDR1 DFQATT and CDR2 SNEGSKA (reference sequence). Trimming took 3 bases from V and 0 from J, leaving 6 bases between them. CDR3 DNA: TGCAGTGCTAGTGATAGCTCTGGGGCCAACGTCCTGACTTTC. Amino acid sequence: CSASDSSGANVLTF.

The chain carries TRBV15 and TRBJ2-3; the match to TRBD2 covers 16 bases. Looked up from germline, CDR1 is LNHNV and CDR2 is YYDKDF (reference sequence). The V segment lost 0 bases and the J segment 7 bases; nucleotides outside the gene matches: 7. The CDR3 has 18 residues. CDR3 sequence reads: CATSRDPGTSGGGYTQYF. Here the CDR3 DNA reads TGTGCCACCAGCAGAGACCCCGGGACTAGCGGGGGGGGCTATACGCAGTATTTT. The full variable domain, in which reference TRBV15 and TRBJ2-3 provide the parts outside the CDR3, is DAMVIQNPRYQVTQFGKPVTLSCSQTLNHNVMYWYQQKSSQAPKLLFHYYDKDFNNEADTPDNFQSRRPNTSFCFLDIRSPGLGDTAMYLCATSRDPGTSGGGYTQYFGPGTRLTVL.

The sample holds many counts of this clonotype. J is TRBJ2-2 and V is TRBV6-2 or TRBV6-3, with D possibly TRBD1 on 5 matching bases. Germline V gives CDR1 MNHEY, CDR2 SVGEGT. Trimming cost V 7 bases and J 1 base, with 16 bases left between them. CDR3 size: 16 residues. The CDR3 is CASTLQAGKNTGELFF. CDR3 coding DNA: TGTGCCAGCACCCTCCAGGCAGGGAAGAACACCGGGGAGCTGTTTTTT.

The genes are TRBV7-3 and TRBJ2-3; maybe TRBD2 (6 bases). From germline, CDR1 is SGHTA and CDR2 FQGTGA. V was cut by 1 base and J by 5 bases, with 10 bases left in between. There are 14 residues in the CDR3. The CDR3 DNA reads as TGTGCCAGCAGCTTAATGCGGGGCGGAGATACGCAGTATTTT. This translates into CASSLMRGGDTQYF.

This clonotype was found a few times. The chain couples TRBV5-1 to TRBJ2-6; D remains unclear. V was trimmed by 3 bases and J by 0 bases, leaving 7 bases between them. CDR1 is SGHRS and CDR2 is YFSETQ in the germline V gene. The CDR3 contains 15 residues. CDR3 nucleotide sequence: TGCGCCAGCAGCTACGACCCCTCTGGGGCCAACGTCCTGACTTTC. Its translation: CASSYDPSGANVLTF. Filled out from reference TRBV5-1 and TRBJ2-6, the complete variable domain reads KAGVTQTPRYLIKTRGQQVTLSCSPISGHRSVSWYQQTPGQGLQFLFEYFSETQRNKGNFPGRFSGRQFSNSRSEMNVSTLELGDSALYLCASSYDPSGANVLTFGAGSRLTVL.

The rearrangement uses TRBV10-3 and TRBJ2-5, with TRBD2 identical over 7 bases. The length of the CDR3 is 15 residues. Looked up from germline, CDR1 is ENHRY and CDR2 is SYGVKD. V was clipped by 4 bases and J by 2 bases; unmatched bases: 7. CDR3: CAISAERGTQETQYF. CDR3 in DNA: TGTGCCATCAGTGCCGAGCGGGGCACTCAAGAGACCCAGTACTTC.

The chain is built from TRBV7-2 and TRBJ2-1, with 14 bases matching TRBD2. CDR1 and CDR2 from the germline V gene are SGHTA and FQGNSA. Unmatched junction bases numbered 3, after V lost 3 bases and J lost 8 bases. The CDR3 contains 15 residues. DNA for the CDR3: TGTGCCAGCAGCTTGCGACTAGCGGGGGGGGATGAGCAGTTCTTC. This encodes CASSLRLAGGDEQFF.

This clonotype was found a few times. The chain couples TRBV15 to TRBJ1-1, with D unclear. This CDR3 has 13 residues. CDR1 is LNHNV, CDR2 YYDKDF, per germline (reference sequence). The V end lost 3 bases, the J end lost 11 bases, and 16 bases lay between the germline ends. CDR3 nucleotide sequence: TGTGCCACCAGCAGGACGGACGGCATTGAGGCTTTCTTT. It encodes CATSRTDGIEAFF.

The chain employs TRBV12-3 or TRBV12-4 and TRBJ1-1; D ambiguous. Trimming took 5 bases from V and 0 from J, leaving 19 bases between them. The CDR3 has 17 residues. The CDR3 loop reads CASSLGPGRTLNTEAFF. CDR3 coding DNA: TGTGCCAGCAGTCTGGGCCCGGGCCGAACATTGAACACTGAAGCTTTCTTT.

This clonotype was picked up a small number of times. The V call is TRBV4-1, the J call TRBJ2-5; possibly TRBD1 or TRBD2 for D (5 bases each). Looked up from germline, CDR1 is MGHRA and CDR2 is YSYEKL. V was pared by 4 bases and J by 1 base, with 19 bases between. CDR3 length: 17 amino acids. The CDR3 nucleotides read TGCGCCAGCAGCCGATCCGGAACGGGACGCACCCAAGAGACCCAGTACTTC. Protein: CASSRSGTGRTQETQYF.

There are many counts of this clonotype. The chain carries TRBV12-3 or TRBV12-4 and TRBJ2-1, with 7 bases identical to TRBD1. V was clipped by 10 bases and J by 5 bases; unmatched bases: 17. There are 16 residues in the CDR3. Here the CDR3 DNA reads TGTGCCACAGGACAGGCGATCTTTTCTCTTGACAATGAGCAGTTCTTC. Protein product: CATGQAIFSLDNEQFF.

In this sample, this clonotype turned up a few times. This chain uses TRBV5-1 with TRBJ2-7, with 7 positions matching TRBD2. The CDR3 has 16 amino acids. Germline-derived CDR1 and CDR2 are SGHRS and YFSETQ. V trimming: 1 base; J trimming: 2 bases; junction bases outside the gene matches: 9. CDR3 residues: CASSLYGFGTTYEQYF. The DNA of the CDR3 is TGCGCCAGCAGCTTGTATGGTTTCGGGACTACCTACGAGCAGTACTTC.

There are many counts of this clonotype. The chain carries TRBV15 and TRBJ2-3; 8 positions agree with TRBD1. The germline V gene has CDR1 LNHNV and CDR2 YYDKDF (reference sequence). The V segment lost 2 bases and the J segment 10 bases; nucleotides outside the gene matches: 11. CDR3 length equals 15 residues. CDR3 nucleotide sequence: TGTGCCACCAGCAGATCGCAGACAGGGGCGACTGCGCAGTATTTT. This translates into CATSRSQTGATAQYF.

This clonotype was seen a handful of times. The chain uses TRBV7-9 and TRBJ1-6; 8 positions agree with TRBD1. The V segment lost 6 bases and the J segment 6 bases; nucleotides outside the gene matches: 7. This CDR3 has 15 amino acids. The germline gives CDR1 SEHNR, CDR2 FQNEAQ (reference sequence). CDR3 bases: TGTGCCAGCAGAATGACAGGGGCTCTTAATTCACCCCTCCACTTT. It translates to CASRMTGALNSPLHF.

There are a few counts of this clonotype. The chain recombines TRBV19 with TRBJ2-3; maybe TRBD2 (7 bases). The germline CDR1 and CDR2 sequences are LNHDA and SQIVND (reference sequence). With 10 bases removed from V and 4 bases from J, the gap between germline ends came to 18 bases. The CDR3 runs to 14 residues. The CDR3 protein is CATVRGGAADTQYF. The CDR3 coding sequence is TGTGCCACCGTGAGGGGGGGCGCTGCAGATACGCAGTATTTT.

The CDR3 is CATSRDPPGRGNTGELFF. In DNA form, the CDR3 reads TGTGCCACCAGCAGAGATCCCCCCGGGCGGGGGAACACCGGGGAGCTGTTTTTT. This sequence joins TRBV15 and TRBJ2-2; tentatively, D is TRBD2 (6 bases). CDR3 size: 18 residues. V was cut by 0 bases and J by 1 base, with 15 bases left in between. CDR1 and CDR2 (germline): LNHNV, YYDKDF (reference sequence).

Written as DNA, the CDR3 is TGTGCCAGCAGCCCTTCGGGAATCAAAGAGACCCAGTACTTC. This codes for CASSPSGIKETQYF. The rearrangement links TRBV3-1 to TRBJ2-5, with a possible D match to TRBD2 (5 bases). CDR1 LGHDT and CDR2 YNNKEL come from the germline V gene (reference sequence). The CDR3 runs to 14 residues. The V and J ends lost 4 bases and 3 bases respectively, with 12 bases between them.

The table lists this clonotype with a few counts. The chain uses TRBV27 and TRBJ2-7, with D maybe TRBD1 (6 bases). The CDR3 runs to 14 residues. Germline values: CDR1 MNHEY, CDR2 SMNVEV (reference sequence). V was trimmed by 5 bases and J by 6 bases, leaving 17 bases between them. This CDR3 reads CASSPDRLSLEQYF. In DNA, the CDR3 is TGTGCCAGCAGTCCCGACAGGCTTTCCCTCGAGCAGTACTTC.

The chain employs TRBV3-1 and TRBJ2-1, with TRBD2 as a possible D gene (6 bases). Trimming removed 3 bases from V and 12 bases from J, with 18 bases in between. The V gene's germline CDR1 is LGHDT and CDR2 YNNKEL (reference sequence). CDR3 length equals 14 residues. The CDR3 DNA reads TGTGCCAGCAGCCACGCGGGAAACTTGGAGGGGCAGTTCTTC. Translation gives CASSHAGNLEGQFF.

This clonotype was seen ten or more times. The chain employs TRBV7-9 and TRBJ2-3; D unresolved. This CDR3 has 13 amino acids. Germline loops: CDR1 SEHNR, CDR2 FQNEAQ (reference sequence). V gave up 0 bases and J gave up 5 bases, with 6 bases separating them. The CDR3 region is CASSLAVGDTQYF. CDR3 sequence (DNA): TGTGCCAGCAGCTTAGCGGTTGGAGATACGCAGTATTTT.